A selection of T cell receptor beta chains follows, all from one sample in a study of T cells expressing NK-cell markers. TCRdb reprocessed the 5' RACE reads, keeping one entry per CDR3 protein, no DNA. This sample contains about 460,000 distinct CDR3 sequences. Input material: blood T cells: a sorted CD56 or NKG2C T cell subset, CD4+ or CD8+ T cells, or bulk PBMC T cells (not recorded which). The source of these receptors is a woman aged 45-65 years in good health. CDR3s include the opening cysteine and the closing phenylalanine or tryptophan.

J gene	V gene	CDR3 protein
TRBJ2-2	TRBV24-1	CATSDLLLSRSANTGELFF
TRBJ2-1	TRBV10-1	CASSVGQGGNEQFF
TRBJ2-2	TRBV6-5	CASSYVGAGELFF
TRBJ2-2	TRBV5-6	CASSSPGSGELFF
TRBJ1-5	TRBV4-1	CASSQLDRANQPQHF
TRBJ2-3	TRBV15	CATSTRPADTQYF
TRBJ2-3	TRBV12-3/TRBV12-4	CASRGEGGYTDTQYF
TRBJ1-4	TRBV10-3	CAISEGPTGSNEKLFF
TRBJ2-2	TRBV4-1	CASSQDRGGLRTGELFF
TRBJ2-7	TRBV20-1	CSASPTNPWGEQYF
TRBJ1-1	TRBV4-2	CASSQDLNDPNTEAFF
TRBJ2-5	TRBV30	CAWSRRGRETQYF
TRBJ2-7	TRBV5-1	CASSWTPGGDEQYF
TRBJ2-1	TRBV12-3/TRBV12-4	CASSLPDRAPYNEQFF
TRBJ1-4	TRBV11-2	CASSSGNPEKLFF
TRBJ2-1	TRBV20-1	CSARGAVFDEQFF
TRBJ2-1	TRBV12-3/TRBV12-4	CASSRSGSEQFF
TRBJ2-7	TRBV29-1	CSVVTGDEQYF
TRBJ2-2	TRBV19	CASKTSGSSTGELFF
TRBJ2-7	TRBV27	CASSLSLLAGRYEQYF
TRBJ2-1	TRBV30	CASLAGLSYNEQFF
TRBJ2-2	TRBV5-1	CASSLDRGVYTGELFF
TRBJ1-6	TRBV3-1	CASTPTGLDSPLHF
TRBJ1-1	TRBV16	CASSQALTGGAFF
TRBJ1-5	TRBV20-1	CSARWQGWCNQPQHF
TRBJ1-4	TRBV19	CASSRDRVGKLFF